Here is one T cell receptor (beta chain) with its context. The antigen is unknown. The entry originates in a study of beta chain features in type 1 diabetes. The study's findings and limits: It was not settled here whether HLA type affects TCRB rearrangement. Insertions were fewer and deletions more numerous at VDJ junctions in type 1 diabetes patients.

All of the isolated RNA was reverse transcribed, so expressed TCRB transcripts were sequenced. Libraries were prepared by immunoSEQ multiplex PCR; TCRdb keeps only in-frame clonotypes and omits some of them. Here the sample spans around 430,000 clones, over 25% being singletons. CD45RO/CCR7/CD25/CD127/CD95/CD27 sorting isolated CD4+ naive, central memory, regulatory and stem cell-like memory cells. From germline, CDR1 is SGHVS and CDR2 FNYEAQ. V was clipped by 4 bases and J by 3 bases; unmatched bases: 7. This CDR3 is 17 amino acids long. Input material: naive CD4+ T cells from blood. The rearrangement links TRBV7-6 to TRBJ2-3; 13 bases are a match to TRBD2. This receptor was identified in a young man in good health. CDR3 in amino acids: CASSSGLAGDGTDTQYF. The CDR3 DNA sequence: TGTGCCAGCAGCTCCGGACTAGCGGGAGATGGAACAGATACGCAGTATTTT.